Listed below are T cell receptor beta chains from one sample, sequenced in a study of immune evolution from preneoplasia to lung adenocarcinoma. Generated by immunoSEQ multiplex PCR, the TCRdb table keeps only in-frame clones and is missing some. The sample includes around 39,000 clones, roughly four fifths of them seen just once. The specimen sequenced was FFPE invasive lung adenocarcinoma tissue. The origin of the receptors is a person aged 60 to 70 with lung adenocarcinoma. Each CDR3 is given with its conserved first and last residue. D genes are given only for firm matches. Size is stated for part of the rows, as once, few or many counts, or as a class when the clone is expanded.

j_gene,v_gene,abundance,d_gene,len,CDR3aa,CDR3nt
TRBJ1-2,TRBV4-2,once,-,15,CASSQSLSGTYGYTF,TGTGCCAGCAGCCAATCGTTATCAGGAACCTATGGCTACACCTTC
TRBJ2-1,TRBV5-1,-,TRBD2,19,CASGKAGPGRLAGYNEQFF,TGCGCCAGCGGCAAGGCCGGTCCCGGACGGCTAGCGGGCTACAATGAGCAGTTCTTC
TRBJ1-5,TRBV27,-,-,15,CASSREGGVWQPQHF,TGTGCCAGCAGTCGAGAAGGGGGAGTATGGCAGCCCCAGCATTTT
TRBJ1-2,TRBV6-1,-,TRBD1,13,CASRMGQRESPTF,TGTGCCAGCAGGATGGGACAGAGAGAGTCTCCCACCTTC
TRBJ1-1,TRBV5-1,-,-,16,CASSPGAGTMNTEAFF,TGCGCCAGCAGCCCGGGCGCGGGGACGATGAACACTGAAGCTTTCTTT
TRBJ1-3,TRBV7-8,-,-,15,CASSPTANSGNTIYF,TGTGCCAGCAGCCCGACAGCGAACTCTGGAAACACCATATATTTT
TRBJ1-2,TRBV19,-,-,15,CASSIVSRERDGYTF,TGTGCCAGTAGTATTGTTTCGAGGGAACGGGATGGCTACACCTTC
TRBJ1-1,TRBV4-2,-,-,15,CASSQGVGLNTEAFF,TGTGCCAGCAGCCAAGGGGTGGGCTTGAACACTGAAGCTTTCTTT
TRBJ2-5,TRBV5-1,few,-,16,CASSLSPTSYQETQYF,TGCGCCAGCAGCCTCTCCCCGACCTCGTACCAAGAGACCCAGTACTTC
TRBJ1-2,TRBV7-9,-,-,14,CASSSAPGAGGYTF,TGTGCCAGCAGTTCCGCCCCGGGGGCCGGTGGCTACACCTTC
TRBJ1-1,TRBV11-2,-,-,14,CASSFGRLGTEAFF,TGTGCCAGCAGCTTCGGACGGTTGGGCACTGAAGCTTTCTTT
TRBJ1-1,TRBV5-4,-,-,13,CASSLAGHTEAFF,TGTGCCAGCAGCTTGGCGGGACACACTGAAGCTTTCTTT
TRBJ2-3,TRBV11-2,-,TRBD2,15,CASSYIAGGTDTQYF,TGTGCCAGCAGCTATATAGCGGGAGGTACGGATACGCAGTATTTT
TRBJ1-2,TRBV5-5,many,-,14,CASSLESYGGGYTF,TGTGCCAGCAGCTTGGAGTCCTATGGCGGGGGCTACACCTTC
TRBJ1-5,TRBV30,-,-,12,CAWNEGGGAQHF,TGTGCCTGGAACGAGGGAGGGGGAGCCCAGCATTTT
TRBJ2-1,TRBV28,-,-,15,CASSLLRGLRDEQFF,TGTGCCAGCAGTTTACTGCGGGGTCTCCGCGATGAGCAGTTCTTC
TRBJ2-7,TRBV28,-,-,14,CASSLRQGKNEQYF,TGTGCCAGCAGTTTGAGGCAGGGGAAGAACGAGCAGTACTTC
TRBJ1-5,TRBV6-5,few,-,14,CASSPDSFNQPQHF,TGTGCCAGCAGTCCGGACAGTTTTAATCAGCCCCAGCATTTT
TRBJ1-1,TRBV7-8,-,-,16,CASSGAAGRQVSEAFF,TGTGCCAGCAGCGGGGCGGCGGGTCGACAGGTGTCTGAAGCTTTCTTT
TRBJ1-2,TRBV5-1,-,-,13,CASSLQPLYGYTF,TGCGCCAGCTCATTACAGCCTCTCTATGGCTACACCTTC
TRBJ1-5,TRBV5-4,-,-,14,CASSLWGAGQPQHF,TGTGCCAGCAGCTTGTGGGGGGCAGGGCAGCCCCAGCATTTT
TRBJ2-2,TRBV15,-,TRBD2,20,CATSRSRGPGLAGEAGELFF,TGTGCCACCAGCAGAAGCCGCGGCCCGGGACTAGCGGGAGAGGCCGGGGAGCTGTTTTTT
TRBJ1-4,TRBV28,-,TRBD1,15,CASSTQGLGSEKLFF,TGTGCCAGCAGCACACAGGGGCTCGGGAGTGAAAAACTGTTTTTT
TRBJ1-2,TRBV29-1,medium-sized,-,10,CSVGGYGYTF,TGCAGCGTTGGCGGTTATGGCTACACCTTC
TRBJ1-1,TRBV19,-,TRBD1,14,CASSRDRANTEAFF,TGTGCCAGTAGCCGAGACAGGGCGAACACTGAAGCTTTCTTT
TRBJ2-1,TRBV28,-,-,15,CASYVEGRGSNEQFF,TGTGCCAGCTACGTAGAGGGAAGGGGTTCGAATGAGCAGTTCTTC
TRBJ2-7,TRBV29-1,-,-,13,CSVATQGYSEQYF,TGCAGCGTTGCCACCCAAGGATATTCCGAGCAGTACTTC